Sequencing of this TCR beta chain was carried out in a study of cytomegalovirus exposure and HLA in healthy donors. Study results and caveats: Most TCRs appeared rarely, but some public TCRs recurred in many donors.

From germline, CDR1 is MGHRA and CDR2 YSYEKL. With 1 base clipped from V and 5 bases from J, the junction kept 6 bases outside the gene matches. The CDR3 runs 16 residues. PCR was performed using 60 Vbeta and 13 Jbeta primers. Some clones are missing from TCRdb's copy, which holds only in-frame ones; the method was immunoSEQ multiplex PCR. The sample has about 190,000 clones; 65% to 90% are singletons. This clone was detected only once. Antigen specificity is unknown. Sequencing used PBMCs. The clonotype comes from a woman under 40 in good health and CMV-seronegative. The chain has TRBV4-1 and TRBJ2-1; TRBD1 matches 9 bases. CDR3 amino acids: CASSQVSGQGNNEQFF. The CDR3, as DNA: TGCGCCAGCAGCCAAGTATCGGGACAGGGCAACAATGAGCAGTTCTTC.